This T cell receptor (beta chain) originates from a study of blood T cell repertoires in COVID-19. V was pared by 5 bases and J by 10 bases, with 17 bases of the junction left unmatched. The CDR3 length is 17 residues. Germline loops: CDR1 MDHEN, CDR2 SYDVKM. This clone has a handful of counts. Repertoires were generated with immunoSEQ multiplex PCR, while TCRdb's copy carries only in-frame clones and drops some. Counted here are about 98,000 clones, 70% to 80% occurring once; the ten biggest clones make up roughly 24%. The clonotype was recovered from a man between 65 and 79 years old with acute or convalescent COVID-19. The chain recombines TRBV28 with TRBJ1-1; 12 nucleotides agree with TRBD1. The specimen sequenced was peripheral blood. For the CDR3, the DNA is TGTGCCAGCAGTCCCACTCTGGGACAGGGGGCCGCCTGGGGAGCTTTCTTT. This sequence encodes CASSPTLGQGAAWGAFF.